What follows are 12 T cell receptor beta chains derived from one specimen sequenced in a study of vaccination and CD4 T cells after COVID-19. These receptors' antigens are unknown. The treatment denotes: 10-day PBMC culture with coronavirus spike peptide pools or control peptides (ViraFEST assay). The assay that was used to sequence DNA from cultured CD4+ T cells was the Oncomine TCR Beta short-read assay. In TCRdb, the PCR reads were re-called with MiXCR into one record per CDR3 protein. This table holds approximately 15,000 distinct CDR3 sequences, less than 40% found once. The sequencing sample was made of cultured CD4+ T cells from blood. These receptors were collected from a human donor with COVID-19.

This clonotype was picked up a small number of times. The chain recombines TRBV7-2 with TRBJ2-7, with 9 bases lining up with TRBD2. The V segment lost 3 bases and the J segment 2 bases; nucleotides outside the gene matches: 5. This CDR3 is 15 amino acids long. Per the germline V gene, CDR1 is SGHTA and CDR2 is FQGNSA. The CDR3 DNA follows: TGTGCCAGCAGCTTGGCTAGCGGGGACCCCTACGAGCAGTACTTC. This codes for CASSLASGDPYEQYF. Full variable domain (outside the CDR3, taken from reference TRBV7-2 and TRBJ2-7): GAGVSQSPSNKVTEKGKDVELRCDPISGHTALYWYRQSLGQGLEFLIYFQGNSAPDKSGLPSDRFSAERTGGSVSTLTIQRTQQEDSAVYLCASSLASGDPYEQYFGPGTRLTVT.

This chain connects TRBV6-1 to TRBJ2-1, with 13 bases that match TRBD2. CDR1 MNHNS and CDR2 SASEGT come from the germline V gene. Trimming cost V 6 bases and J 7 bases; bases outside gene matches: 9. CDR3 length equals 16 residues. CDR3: CASRPQLAGGQNEQFF. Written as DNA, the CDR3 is TGTGCCAGCAGACCCCAACTAGCGGGGGGGCAAAATGAGCAGTTCTTC.

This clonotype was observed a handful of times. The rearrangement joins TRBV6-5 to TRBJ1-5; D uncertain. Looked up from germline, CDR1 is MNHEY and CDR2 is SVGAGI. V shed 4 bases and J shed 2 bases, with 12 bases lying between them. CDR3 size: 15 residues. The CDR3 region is CASSSDSSGNQPQHF. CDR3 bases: TGTGCCAGCAGTTCCGACTCATCGGGCAATCAGCCCCAGCATTTT.

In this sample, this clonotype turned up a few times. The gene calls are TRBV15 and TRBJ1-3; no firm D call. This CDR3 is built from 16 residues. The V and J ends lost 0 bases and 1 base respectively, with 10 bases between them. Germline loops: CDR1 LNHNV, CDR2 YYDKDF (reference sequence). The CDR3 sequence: CATSRDGRLSGNTIYF. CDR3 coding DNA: TGTGCCACCAGCAGAGATGGAAGGTTGTCTGGAAACACCATATATTTT.

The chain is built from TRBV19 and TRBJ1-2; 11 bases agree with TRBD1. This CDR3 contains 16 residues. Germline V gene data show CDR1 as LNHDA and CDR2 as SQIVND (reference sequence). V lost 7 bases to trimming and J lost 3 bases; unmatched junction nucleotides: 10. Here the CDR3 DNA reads TGTGCCAGTAATAGTATCTGGGACAGGGGGGACTATGGCTACACCTTC. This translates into CASNSIWDRGDYGYTF.

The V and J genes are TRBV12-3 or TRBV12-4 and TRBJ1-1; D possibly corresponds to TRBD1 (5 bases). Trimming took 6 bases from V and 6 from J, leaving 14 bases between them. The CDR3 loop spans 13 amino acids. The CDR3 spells CASRVGVGAEAFF. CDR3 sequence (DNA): TGTGCCAGCAGGGTAGGGGTCGGGGCTGAAGCTTTCTTT.

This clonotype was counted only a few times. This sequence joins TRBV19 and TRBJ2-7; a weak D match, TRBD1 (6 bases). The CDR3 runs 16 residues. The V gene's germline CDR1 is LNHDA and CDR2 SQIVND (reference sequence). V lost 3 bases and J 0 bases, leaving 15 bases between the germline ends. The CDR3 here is CASSMDSSSSSYEQYF. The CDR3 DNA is TGTGCCAGTAGTATGGACAGTTCCTCGAGCTCCTACGAGCAGTACTTC. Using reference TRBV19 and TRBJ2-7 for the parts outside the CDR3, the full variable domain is DGGITQSPKYLFRKEGQNVTLSCEQNLNHDAMYWYRQDPGQGLRLIYYSQIVNDFQKGDIAEGYSVSREKKESFPLTVTSAQKNPTAFYLCASSMDSSSSSYEQYFGPGTRLTVT.

CDR3 region: CAISELPTGLNSPLHF. The CDR3 DNA reads as TGTGCCATCAGCGAACTCCCGACAGGCCTTAATTCACCCCTCCACTTT. The chain combines TRBV10-3 with TRBJ1-6; possibly TRBD1 for D (6 bases). The CDR3 is made up of 16 amino acids. The ends were cut back, 6 bases at V and 6 bases at J, with 18 bases in the middle. CDR1 and CDR2 (germline): ENHRY, SYGVKD.

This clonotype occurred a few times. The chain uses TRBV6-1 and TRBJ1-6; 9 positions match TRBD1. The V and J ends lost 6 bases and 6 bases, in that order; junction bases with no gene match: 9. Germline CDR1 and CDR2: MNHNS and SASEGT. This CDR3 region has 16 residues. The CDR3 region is CASRKSTGGVNSPLHF. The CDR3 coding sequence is TGTGCCAGCAGAAAGTCGACAGGGGGTGTTAATTCACCCCTCCACTTT.

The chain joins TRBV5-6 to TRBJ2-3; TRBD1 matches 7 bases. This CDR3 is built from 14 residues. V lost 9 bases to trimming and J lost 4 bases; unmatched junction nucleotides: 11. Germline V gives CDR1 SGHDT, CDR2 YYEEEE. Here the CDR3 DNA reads TGTGCCACCAGGGGGAATGATGTAGCAGATACGCAGTATTTT. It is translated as CATRGNDVADTQYF.

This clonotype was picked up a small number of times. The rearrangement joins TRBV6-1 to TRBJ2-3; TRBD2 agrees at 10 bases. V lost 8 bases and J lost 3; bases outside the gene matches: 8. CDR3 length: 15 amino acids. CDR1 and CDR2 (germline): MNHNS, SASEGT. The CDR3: CASGSSGGGTDTQYF. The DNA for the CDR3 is TGTGCCAGCGGGTCTAGCGGGGGTGGTACAGATACGCAGTATTTT.

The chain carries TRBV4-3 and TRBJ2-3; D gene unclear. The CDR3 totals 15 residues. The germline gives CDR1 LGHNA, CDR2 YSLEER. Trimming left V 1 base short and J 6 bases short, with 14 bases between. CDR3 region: CASSQGLGRRDTQYF. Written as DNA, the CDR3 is TGCGCCAGCAGCCAAGGGTTAGGGCGAAGGGATACGCAGTATTTT.